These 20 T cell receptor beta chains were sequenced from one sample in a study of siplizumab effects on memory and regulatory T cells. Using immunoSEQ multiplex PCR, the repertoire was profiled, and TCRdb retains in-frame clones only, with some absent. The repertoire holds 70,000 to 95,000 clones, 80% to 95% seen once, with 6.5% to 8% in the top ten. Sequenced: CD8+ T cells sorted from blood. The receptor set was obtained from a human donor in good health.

CDR3 sequence: CASSSYNQPQHF. CDR3 in DNA: TGTGCCAGCAGTTCCTACAATCAGCCCCAGCATTTT. This chain uses TRBV27 with TRBJ1-5; no clear D. With 4 bases removed from V and 3 bases from J, the gap between germline ends came to 4 bases. Looked up from germline, CDR1 is MNHEY and CDR2 is SMNVEV (reference sequence). The CDR3 consists of 12 residues.

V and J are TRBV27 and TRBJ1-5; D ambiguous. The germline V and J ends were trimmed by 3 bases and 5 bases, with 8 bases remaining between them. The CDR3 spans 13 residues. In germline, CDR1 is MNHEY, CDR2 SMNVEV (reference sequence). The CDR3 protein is CASSFGRHQPQHF. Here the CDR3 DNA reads TGTGCCAGCAGTTTTGGGCGGCATCAGCCCCAGCATTTT.

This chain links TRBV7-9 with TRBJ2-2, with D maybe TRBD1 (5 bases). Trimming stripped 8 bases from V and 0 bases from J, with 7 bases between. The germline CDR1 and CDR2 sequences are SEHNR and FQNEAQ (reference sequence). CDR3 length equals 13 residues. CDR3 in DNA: TGTGCCAGCGGCAGGGCGAACACCGGGGAGCTGTTTTTT. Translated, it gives CASGRANTGELFF.

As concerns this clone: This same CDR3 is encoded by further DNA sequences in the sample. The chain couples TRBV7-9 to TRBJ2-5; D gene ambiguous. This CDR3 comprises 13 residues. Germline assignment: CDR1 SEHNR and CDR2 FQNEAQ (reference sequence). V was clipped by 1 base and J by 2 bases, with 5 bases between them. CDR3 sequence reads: CASSLVGQETQYF. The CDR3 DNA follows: TGTGCCAGCAGCTTAGTAGGTCAAGAGACCCAGTACTTC.

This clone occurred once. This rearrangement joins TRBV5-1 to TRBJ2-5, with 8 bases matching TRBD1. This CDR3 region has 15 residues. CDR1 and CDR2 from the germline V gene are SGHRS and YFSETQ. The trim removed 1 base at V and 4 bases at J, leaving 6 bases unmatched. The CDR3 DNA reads TGCGCCAGCAGCTTGACAGGGGGGTTTGTAGAGACCCAGTACTTC. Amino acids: CASSLTGGFVETQYF.

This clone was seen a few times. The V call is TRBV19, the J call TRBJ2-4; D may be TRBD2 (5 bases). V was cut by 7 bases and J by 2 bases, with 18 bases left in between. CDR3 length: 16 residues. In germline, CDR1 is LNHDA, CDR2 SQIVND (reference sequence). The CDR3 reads CASMSLYGKTKNIQYF. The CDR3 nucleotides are TGTGCCAGTATGTCTCTCTACGGGAAGACCAAAAACATTCAGTACTTC.

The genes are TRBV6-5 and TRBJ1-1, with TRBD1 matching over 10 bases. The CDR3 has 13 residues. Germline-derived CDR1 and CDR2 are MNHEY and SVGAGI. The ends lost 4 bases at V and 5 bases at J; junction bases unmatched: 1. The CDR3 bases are TGTGCCAGCAGTTGGACAGGGGGGACTGAAGCTTTCTTT. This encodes CASSWTGGTEAFF.

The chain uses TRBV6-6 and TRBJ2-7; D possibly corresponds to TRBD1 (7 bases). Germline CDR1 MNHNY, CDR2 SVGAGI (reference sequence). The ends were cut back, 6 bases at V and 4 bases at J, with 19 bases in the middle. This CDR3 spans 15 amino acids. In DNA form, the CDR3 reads TGTGCCAGCAGGGAGGGGGCCTCTTTAGGGTACGAGCAGTACTTC. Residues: CASREGASLGYEQYF.

The CDR3 coding sequence is TGTGCCAGCAGCTTAGAAGTAGCGCCTTACGAGCAGTACTTC. Protein: CASSLEVAPYEQYF. V gene TRBV11-3 combines with J gene TRBJ2-7; tentative D call: TRBD2 (5 bases). The length of the CDR3 is 14 residues. Trimming cost V 0 bases and J 4 bases, with 10 bases left between them. Germline-derived CDR1 and CDR2 are SGHNT and YENEEA.

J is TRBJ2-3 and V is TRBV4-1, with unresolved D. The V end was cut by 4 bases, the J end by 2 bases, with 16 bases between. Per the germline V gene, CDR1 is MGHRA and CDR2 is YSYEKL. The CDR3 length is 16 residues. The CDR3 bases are TGCGCCAGCAGCCCGCGAGTTCAGCTTTACACAGATACGCAGTATTTT. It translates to CASSPRVQLYTDTQYF.

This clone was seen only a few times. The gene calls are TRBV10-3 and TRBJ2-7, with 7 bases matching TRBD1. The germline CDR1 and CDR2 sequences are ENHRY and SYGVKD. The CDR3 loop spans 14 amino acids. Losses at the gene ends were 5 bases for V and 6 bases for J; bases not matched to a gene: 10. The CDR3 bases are TGTGCCATCAGTCCGGGACAGCCAACTGGCGAGCAGTACTTC. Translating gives CAISPGQPTGEQYF.

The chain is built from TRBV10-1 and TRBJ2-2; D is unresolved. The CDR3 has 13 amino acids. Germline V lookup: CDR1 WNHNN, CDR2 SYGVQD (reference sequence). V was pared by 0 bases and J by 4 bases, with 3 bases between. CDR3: CASSESITGELFF. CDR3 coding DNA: TGCGCCAGCAGTGAGTCGATCACCGGGGAGCTGTTTTTT.

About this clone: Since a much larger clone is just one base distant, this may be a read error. The CDR3 region is CASRPGNNQPQHF. DNA of the CDR3: TGTGCCAGCAGGCCAGGGAACAATCAGCCCCAGCATTTT. This sequence joins TRBV6-1 and TRBJ1-5; possibly TRBD1 for D (5 bases). The CDR3 spans 13 residues. Trimming took 6 bases from V and 3 from J, leaving 9 bases between them. Germline CDR1 is MNHNS and CDR2 is SASEGT.

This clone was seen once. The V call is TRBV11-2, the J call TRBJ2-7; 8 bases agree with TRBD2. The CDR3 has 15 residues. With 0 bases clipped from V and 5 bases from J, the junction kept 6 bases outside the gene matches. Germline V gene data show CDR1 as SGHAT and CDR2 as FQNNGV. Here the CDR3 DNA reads TGTGCCAGCAGCTTAGATCTAACTAGCGGCCACGAGCAGTACTTC. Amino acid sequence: CASSLDLTSGHEQYF.

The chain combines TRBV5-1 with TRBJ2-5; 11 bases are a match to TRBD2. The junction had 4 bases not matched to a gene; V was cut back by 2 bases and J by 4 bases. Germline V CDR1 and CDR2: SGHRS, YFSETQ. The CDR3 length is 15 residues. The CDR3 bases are TGCGCCAGCAGCTTCGCGGGGACTAGCGGAGAGACCCAGTACTTC. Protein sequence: CASSFAGTSGETQYF.

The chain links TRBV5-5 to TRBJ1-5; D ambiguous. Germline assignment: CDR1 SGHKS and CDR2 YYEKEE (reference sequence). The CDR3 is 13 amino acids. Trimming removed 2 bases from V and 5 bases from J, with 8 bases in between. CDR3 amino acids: CASSLPGYQPQHF. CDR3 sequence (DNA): TGTGCCAGCAGCTTACCCGGGTATCAGCCCCAGCATTTT.

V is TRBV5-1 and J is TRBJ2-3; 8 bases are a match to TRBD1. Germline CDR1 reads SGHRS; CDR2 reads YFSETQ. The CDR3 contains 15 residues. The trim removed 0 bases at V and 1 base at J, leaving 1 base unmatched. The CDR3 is CASSLVQGGTDTQYF. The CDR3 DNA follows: TGCGCCAGCAGCTTGGTACAGGGGGGCACAGATACGCAGTATTTT.

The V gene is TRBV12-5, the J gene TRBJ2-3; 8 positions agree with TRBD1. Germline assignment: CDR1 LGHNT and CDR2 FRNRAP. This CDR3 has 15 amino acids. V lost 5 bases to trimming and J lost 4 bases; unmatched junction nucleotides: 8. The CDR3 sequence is CASGNGQGGADTQYF. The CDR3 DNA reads TGTGCTAGTGGTAACGGACAGGGAGGAGCAGATACGCAGTATTTT.

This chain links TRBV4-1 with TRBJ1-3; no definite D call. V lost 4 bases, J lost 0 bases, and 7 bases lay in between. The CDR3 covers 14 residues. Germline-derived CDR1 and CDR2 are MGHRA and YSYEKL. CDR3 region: CASSPGFSGNTIYF. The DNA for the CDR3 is TGCGCCAGCAGCCCGGGTTTCTCTGGAAACACCATATATTTT.

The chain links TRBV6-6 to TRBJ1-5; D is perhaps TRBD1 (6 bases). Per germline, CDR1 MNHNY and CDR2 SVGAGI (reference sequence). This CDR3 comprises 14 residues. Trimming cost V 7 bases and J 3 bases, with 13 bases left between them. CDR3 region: CASTPGVHNQPQHF. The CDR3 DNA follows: TGTGCCAGCACCCCAGGGGTCCACAATCAGCCCCAGCATTTT.